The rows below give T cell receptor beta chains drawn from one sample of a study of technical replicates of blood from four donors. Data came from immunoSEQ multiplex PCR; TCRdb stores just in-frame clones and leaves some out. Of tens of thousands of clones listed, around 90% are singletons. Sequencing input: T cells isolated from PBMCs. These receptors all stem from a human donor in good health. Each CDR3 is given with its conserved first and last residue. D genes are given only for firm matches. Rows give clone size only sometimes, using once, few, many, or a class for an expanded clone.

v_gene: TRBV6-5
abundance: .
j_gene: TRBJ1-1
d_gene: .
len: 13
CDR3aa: CASSRDRNTEAFF
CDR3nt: TGTGCCAGCAGCCGAGACAGGAACACTGAAGCTTTCTTT

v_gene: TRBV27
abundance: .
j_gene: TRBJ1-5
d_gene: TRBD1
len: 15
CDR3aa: CASSLTTGVNQPQHF
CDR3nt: TGTGCCAGCAGTTTAACGACAGGGGTTAATCAGCCCCAGCATTTT

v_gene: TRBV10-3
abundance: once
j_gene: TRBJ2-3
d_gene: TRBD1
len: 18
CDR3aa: CAIRRTNFMGQGRDTQYF
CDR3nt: TGTGCCATCAGGAGGACAAACTTTATGGGACAGGGGCGAGATACGCAGTATTTT

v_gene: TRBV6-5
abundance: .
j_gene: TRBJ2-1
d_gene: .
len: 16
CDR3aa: CASSYSRLGSSYEQFF
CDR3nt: TGTGCCAGCAGTTACTCCAGACTCGGTAGTTCGTATGAGCAGTTCTTC

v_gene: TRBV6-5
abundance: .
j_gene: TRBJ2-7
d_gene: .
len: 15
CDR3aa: CASGSPSAGSYEQYF
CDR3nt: TGTGCCAGCGGCTCTCCTAGTGCGGGCTCCTACGAGCAGTACTTC

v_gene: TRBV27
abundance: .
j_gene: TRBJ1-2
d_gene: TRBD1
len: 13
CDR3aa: CATHRPGGYGYTF
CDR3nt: TGTGCCACCCACCGACCAGGGGGCTATGGCTACACCTTC

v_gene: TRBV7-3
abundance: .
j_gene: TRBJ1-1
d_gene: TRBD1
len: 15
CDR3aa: CASSTPGQGNRRTFF
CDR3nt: TGTGCCAGCAGCACTCCGGGACAGGGTAACAGGAGGACTTTCTTT

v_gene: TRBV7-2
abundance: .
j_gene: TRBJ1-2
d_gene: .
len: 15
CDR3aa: CASSLGARGHYGYTF
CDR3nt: TGTGCCAGCAGCTTAGGTGCGCGGGGGCACTATGGCTACACCTTC

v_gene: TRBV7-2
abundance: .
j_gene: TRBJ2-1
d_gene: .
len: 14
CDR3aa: CASSFGTPYNEQFF
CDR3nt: TGTGCCAGCAGCTTCGGGACTCCCTACAATGAGCAGTTCTTC

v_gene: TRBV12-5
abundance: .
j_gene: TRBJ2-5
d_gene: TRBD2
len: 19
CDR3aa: CASGTDNGGGSSPRVTQYF
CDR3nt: TGTGCTAGTGGAACAGACAACGGGGGGGGGTCTAGTCCAAGGGTGACCCAGTACTTC

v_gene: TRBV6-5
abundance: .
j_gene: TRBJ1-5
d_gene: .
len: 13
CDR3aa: CASSTGSNQPQHF
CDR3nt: TGTGCCAGCAGTACAGGTAGCAATCAGCCCCAGCATTTT

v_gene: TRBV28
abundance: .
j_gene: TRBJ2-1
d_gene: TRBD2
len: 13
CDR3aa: CASSRLARNEQFF
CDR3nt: TGTGCCAGCAGTCGACTAGCGAGAAATGAGCAGTTCTTC

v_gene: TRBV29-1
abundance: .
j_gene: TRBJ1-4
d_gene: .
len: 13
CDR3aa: CSVTPGTNEKLFF
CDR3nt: TGCAGCGTTACTCCAGGAACTAATGAAAAACTGTTTTTT

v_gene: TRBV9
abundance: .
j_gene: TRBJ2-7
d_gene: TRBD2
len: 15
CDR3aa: CASSPEAAGGREQYF
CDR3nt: TGTGCCAGCAGCCCGGAGGCAGCGGGAGGGAGGGAGCAGTACTTC

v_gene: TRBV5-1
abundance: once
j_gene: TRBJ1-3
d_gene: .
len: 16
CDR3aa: CASSQGAGPVGNTIYF
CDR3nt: TGCGCCAGCAGCCAAGGTGCAGGTCCAGTCGGCAACACCATATATTTT

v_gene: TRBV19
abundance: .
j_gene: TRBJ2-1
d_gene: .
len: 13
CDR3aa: CASSIASGNEQFF
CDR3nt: TGTGCCAGTAGCATAGCCTCGGGAAATGAGCAGTTCTTC

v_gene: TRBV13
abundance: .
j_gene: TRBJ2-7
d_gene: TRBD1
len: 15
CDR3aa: CASSLVGQGTYEQYF
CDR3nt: TGTGCCAGCAGCTTAGTTGGACAGGGGACCTACGAGCAGTACTTC

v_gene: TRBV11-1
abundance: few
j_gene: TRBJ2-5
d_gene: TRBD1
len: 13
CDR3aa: CASKGQAGETQYF
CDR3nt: TGTGCCAGCAAGGGACAGGCAGGGGAGACCCAGTACTTC

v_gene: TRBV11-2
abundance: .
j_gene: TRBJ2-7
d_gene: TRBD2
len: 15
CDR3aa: CASSGRAGGPHEQYF
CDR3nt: TGTGCCAGCAGCGGAAGAGCGGGAGGGCCACACGAGCAGTACTTC

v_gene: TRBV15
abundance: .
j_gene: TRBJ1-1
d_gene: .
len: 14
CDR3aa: CATSRGTGSTEAFF
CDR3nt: TGTGCCACCAGCAGGGGCACAGGGAGTACTGAAGCTTTCTTT

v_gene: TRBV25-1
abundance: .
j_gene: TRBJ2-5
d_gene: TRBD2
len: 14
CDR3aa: CASSEWGEGETQYF
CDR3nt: TGTGCCAGCAGTGAATGGGGGGAGGGAGAGACCCAGTACTTC

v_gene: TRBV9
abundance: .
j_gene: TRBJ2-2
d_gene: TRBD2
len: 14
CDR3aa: CASTLSLALGELFF
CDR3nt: TGTGCCAGCACTCTATCACTAGCGCTCGGGGAGCTGTTTTTT

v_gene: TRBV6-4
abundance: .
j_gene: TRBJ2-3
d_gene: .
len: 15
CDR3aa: CASSDMGASTDTQYF
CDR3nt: TGTGCCAGCAGTGACATGGGGGCGTCCACAGATACGCAGTATTTT

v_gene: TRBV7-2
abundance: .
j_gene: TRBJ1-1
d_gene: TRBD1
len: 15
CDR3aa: CASSLAPGQHTEAFF
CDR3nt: TGTGCCAGCAGCTTAGCTCCGGGACAGCACACTGAAGCTTTCTTT

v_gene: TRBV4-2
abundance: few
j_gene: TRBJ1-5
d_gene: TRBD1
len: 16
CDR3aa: CASSQLGDRGIQPQHF
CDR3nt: TGTGCCAGCAGCCAATTGGGGGACAGGGGGATTCAGCCCCAGCATTTT

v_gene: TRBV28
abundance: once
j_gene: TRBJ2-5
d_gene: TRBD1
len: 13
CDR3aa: CASSLDRVETQYF
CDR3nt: TGTGCCAGCAGTTTAGACAGGGTTGAGACCCAGTACTTC

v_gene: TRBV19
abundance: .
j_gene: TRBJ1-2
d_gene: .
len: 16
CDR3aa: CASLDSSTRPNYGYTF
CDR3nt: TGTGCCAGTCTTGACAGCTCAACCCGACCGAACTATGGCTACACCTTC

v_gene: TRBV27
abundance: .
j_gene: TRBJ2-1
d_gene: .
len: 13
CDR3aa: CASSFSPYNEQFF
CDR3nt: TGTGCCAGCAGTTTCTCCCCCTACAATGAGCAGTTCTTC

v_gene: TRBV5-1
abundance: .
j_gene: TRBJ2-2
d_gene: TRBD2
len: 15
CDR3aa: CASSLEGGSTGELFF
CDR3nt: TGCGCCAGCAGCTTGGAGGGCGGGAGTACCGGGGAGCTGTTTTTT

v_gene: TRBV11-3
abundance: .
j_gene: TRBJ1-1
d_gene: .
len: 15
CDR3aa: CASSSGTGRNTEAFF
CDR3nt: TGTGCCAGCAGCTCCGGGACCGGGAGGAACACTGAAGCTTTCTTT

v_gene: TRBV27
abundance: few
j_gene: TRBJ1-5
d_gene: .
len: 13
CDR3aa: CASSVRDNQPQHF
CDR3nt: TGTGCCAGCAGTGTACGGGATAATCAGCCCCAGCATTTT

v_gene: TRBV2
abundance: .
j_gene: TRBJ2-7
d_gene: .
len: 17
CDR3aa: CASSRSKRQGGSYEQYF
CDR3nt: TGTGCCAGCAGCCGTTCTAAACGACAGGGAGGCTCCTACGAGCAGTACTTC

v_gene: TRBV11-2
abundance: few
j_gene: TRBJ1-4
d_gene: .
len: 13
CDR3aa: CASTYQGTEKLFF
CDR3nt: TGTGCCAGCACCTACCAGGGTACCGAAAAACTGTTTTTT

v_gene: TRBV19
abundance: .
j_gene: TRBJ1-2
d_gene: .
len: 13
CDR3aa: CASSPSRIYGYTF
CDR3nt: TGTGCCAGTAGTCCTAGTCGGATCTATGGCTACACCTTC

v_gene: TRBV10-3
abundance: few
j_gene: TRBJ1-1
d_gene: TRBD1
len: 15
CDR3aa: CAISDMGTGDPEAFF
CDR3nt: TGTGCCATCAGTGATATGGGGACAGGTGACCCTGAAGCTTTCTTT

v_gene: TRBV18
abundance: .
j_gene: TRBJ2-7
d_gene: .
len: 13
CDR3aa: CASSLAGSYEQYF
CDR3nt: TGTGCCAGCTCACTTGCAGGGTCCTACGAGCAGTACTTC

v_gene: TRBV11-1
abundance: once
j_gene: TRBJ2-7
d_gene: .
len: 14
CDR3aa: CASSLLFTRAEQYF
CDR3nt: TGTGCCAGCAGCTTACTTTTTACGCGAGCCGAGCAGTACTTC

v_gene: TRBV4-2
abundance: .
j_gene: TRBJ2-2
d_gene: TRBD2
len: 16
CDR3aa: CASSQSSSGATGELFF
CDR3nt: TGTGCCAGCAGCCAAAGTTCTAGCGGGGCCACCGGGGAGCTGTTTTTT

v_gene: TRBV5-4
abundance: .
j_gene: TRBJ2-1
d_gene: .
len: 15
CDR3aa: CASSLDTSSYNEQFF
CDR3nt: TGTGCCAGCAGCTTGGATACCAGCTCCTACAATGAGCAGTTCTTC

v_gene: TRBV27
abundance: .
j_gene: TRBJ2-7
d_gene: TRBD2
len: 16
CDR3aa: CASSSGTSGSRNEQYF
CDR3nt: TGTGCCAGCAGTTCCGGGACTAGCGGGAGTAGGAACGAGCAGTACTTC

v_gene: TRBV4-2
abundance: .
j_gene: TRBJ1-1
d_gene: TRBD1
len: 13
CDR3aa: CASSLGTGGWAFF
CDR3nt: TGTGCCAGCAGCCTGGGGACAGGGGGCTGGGCTTTCTTT

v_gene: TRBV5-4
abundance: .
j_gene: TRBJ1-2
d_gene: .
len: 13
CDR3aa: CASSRTEGSGYTF
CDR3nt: TGTGCCAGCAGCCGGACCGAGGGCTCTGGCTACACCTTC

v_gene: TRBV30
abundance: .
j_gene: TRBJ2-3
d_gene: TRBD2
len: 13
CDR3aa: CAYLAGVVDTQYF
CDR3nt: TGTGCCTACCTAGCGGGAGTGGTAGATACGCAGTATTTT

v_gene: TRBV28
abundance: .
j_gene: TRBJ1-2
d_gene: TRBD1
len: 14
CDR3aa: CASRVTGGDYGYTF
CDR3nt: TGTGCCAGCAGGGTTACAGGGGGCGACTATGGCTACACCTTC